Each of the 31 T cell receptor beta chains below was sequenced from the same sample in a study of PD-1 blockade in classical Hodgkin lymphoma. Every patient experienced relapse after autologous stem cell transplantation, and brentuximab vedotin exposure varied. The table came from immunoSEQ multiplex PCR; TCRdb's copy has only in-frame clones and leaves some out. The sample shows about 150,000 clones, approximately 72% of them seen only once. The sample in question was peripheral blood mononuclear cells (PBMCs), obtained before the second cycle of nivolumab. The receptors were sampled from a human donor with classical Hodgkin lymphoma.

Only one count was recorded for this clone. The J gene is TRBJ1-2, the V gene TRBV6-5, with D maybe TRBD1 (6 bases). Trimming removed 6 bases at V and 5 bases at J, with 13 bases between. The germline V gene has CDR1 MNHEY and CDR2 SVGAGI. The CDR3 has 13 residues. CDR3 nucleotide sequence: TGTGCCAGCAGCGCTACAGGGTTTTATGGCTACACCTTC. This gives the protein CASSATGFYGYTF.

The chain combines TRBV18 with TRBJ2-2; D call uncertain. Trimming removed 2 bases from V and 3 bases from J, with 10 bases in between. The CDR3 sequence is 15 residues long. CDR1 is KGHSH, CDR2 LQKENI, per germline. The CDR3 loop reads CASSPNRIDTGELFF. The CDR3 nucleotides are TGTGCCAGCTCACCAAATCGGATCGACACCGGGGAGCTGTTTTTT.

The chain combines TRBV9 with TRBJ2-1, with a possible D match to TRBD2 (5 bases). The ends were cut back, 4 bases at V and 4 bases at J, with 18 bases in the middle. The CDR3 loop spans 16 amino acids. Per germline, CDR1 SGDLS and CDR2 YYNGEE. The CDR3 region has the DNA TGTGCCAGCAGCCCCCTCCTCGGACGAGGGTACAATGAGCAGTTCTTC. Amino acid sequence: CASSPLLGRGYNEQFF. Filled out from reference TRBV9 and TRBJ2-1, the complete variable domain reads DSGVTQTPKHLITATGQRVTLRCSPRSGDLSVYWYQQSLDQGLQFLIQYYNGEERAKGNILERFSAQQFPDLHSELNLSSLELGDSALYFCASSPLLGRGYNEQFFGPGTRLTVL.

This clone was found once. The chain combines TRBV27 with TRBJ1-5, with D hard to call. The CDR3 loop spans 12 amino acids. CDR1 and CDR2 (germline): MNHEY, SMNVEV (reference sequence). The ends were cut back, 10 bases at V and 2 bases at J, with 9 bases in the middle. In DNA, the CDR3 is TGTGCCACCCGCCGGGGCAATCAGCCCCAGCATTTT. Translated: CATRRGNQPQHF.

J is TRBJ2-1 and V is TRBV7-9; D possibly matches TRBD1 or TRBD2 (6 bases each). Trimming left V 1 base short and J 7 bases short, with 17 bases between. Germline V gene lookup returns CDR1 SEHNR and CDR2 FQNEAQ (reference sequence). The CDR3 sequence is 16 residues long. This CDR3 reads CASSLDRGRTGNEQFF. Written as DNA, the CDR3 is TGTGCCAGCAGCTTAGATCGGGGGCGGACGGGGAATGAGCAGTTCTTC.

The sample holds one count of this clone. The chain recombines TRBV6-5 with TRBJ2-4; D possibly uses TRBD1 or TRBD2 (5 bases each). Germline-derived CDR1 and CDR2 are MNHEY and SVGAGI. The ends were cut back, 8 bases at V and 0 bases at J, with 14 bases in the middle. The CDR3 contains 15 residues. The CDR3 loop reads CASSPGTVAKNIQYF. The CDR3 DNA sequence: TGTGCCAGCTCCCCCGGGACGGTAGCCAAAAACATTCAGTACTTC.

This clone was recorded only once. The chain combines TRBV7-9 with TRBJ2-5, with D tentatively TRBD1 (6 bases). This CDR3 is built from 12 residues. V was trimmed by 4 bases and J by 3 bases, leaving 6 bases between them. Per the germline V gene, CDR1 is SEHNR and CDR2 is FQNEAQ (reference sequence). The CDR3: CASSWTEETQYF. The CDR3 DNA follows: TGTGCCAGCAGCTGGACAGAAGAGACCCAGTACTTC.

The rearrangement uses TRBV6-5 and TRBJ2-1; D gene ambiguous. The CDR3 has 14 amino acids. Trimming removed 0 bases from V and 9 bases from J, with 12 bases in between. CDR1 and CDR2 (germline): MNHEY, SVGAGI. CDR3 amino acids: CASSYSRFTGEQFF. The CDR3, as DNA: TGTGCCAGCAGTTACTCGAGGTTTACGGGTGAGCAGTTCTTC.

In its sample, this clone was seen a few times. V is TRBV27 and J is TRBJ1-1; no clear D. The CDR3 runs to 15 residues. V was clipped by 2 bases and J by 3 bases, with 13 bases between them. Germline assignment: CDR1 MNHEY and CDR2 SMNVEV (reference sequence). This CDR3 is CASSLMATAYTEAFF. The CDR3 nucleotides read TGTGCCAGCAGTTTAATGGCAACAGCTTACACTGAAGCTTTCTTT.

The chain has TRBV7-2 and TRBJ2-1, with TRBD2 matching 11 bases. This CDR3 has 18 residues. V shed 6 bases and J 0 bases; nucleotides not matched to a gene: 10. The germline V gene encodes CDR1 SGHTA and CDR2 FQGNSA. The CDR3: CASRSGTSGRSSYNEQFF. CDR3 nucleotide sequence: TGTGCCAGCAGGTCCGGGACTAGCGGACGGAGCTCCTACAATGAGCAGTTCTTC.

The chain combines TRBV7-9 with TRBJ1-4; D is perhaps TRBD1 (6 bases). Germline V CDR1 and CDR2: SEHNR, FQNEAQ (reference sequence). The V end lost 2 bases, the J end lost 4 bases, and 17 bases lay between the germline ends. The CDR3 contains 17 residues. As DNA, the CDR3 is TGTGCCAGCAGCTTACGGCCCTGGACAGCTCTTAATGAAAAACTGTTTTTT. Residues: CASSLRPWTALNEKLFF.

The gene calls are TRBV7-2 and TRBJ2-5, with TRBD1 identical over 8 bases. Trimming at V came to 3 bases and at J to 4 bases, leaving 1 base not matched to a gene. The CDR3 spans 13 residues. Germline V gene sequence: CDR1 SGHTA, CDR2 FQGNSA. The CDR3 here is CASSFGTGETQYF. As DNA, the CDR3 is TGTGCCAGCAGCTTCGGGACAGGAGAGACCCAGTACTTC.

This clone was recorded once. J is TRBJ2-7 and V is TRBV27, with D unclear. The CDR3 extends over 15 amino acids. Trimming took off 1 base at V and 4 bases at J, with 14 bases between the two ends. Germline V CDR1 and CDR2: MNHEY, SMNVEV (reference sequence). This chain's CDR3 is CASSLFRQPLYEQYF. CDR3 nucleotide sequence: TGTGCCAGCAGTTTATTCAGGCAGCCCTTGTACGAGCAGTACTTC.

The chain employs TRBV7-3 and TRBJ2-2; D ambiguous. The germline gives CDR1 SGHTA, CDR2 FQGTGA. V lost 4 bases and J lost 6, with 12 bases in between. The CDR3 is 14 amino acids. In DNA, the CDR3 is TGTGCCAGCAGCTCTCTATCCTTACCCGGGGAGCTGTTTTTT. Protein product: CASSSLSLPGELFF.

This clone occurred a few times. V and J are TRBV6-6 and TRBJ1-6; tentatively, D is TRBD1 (5 bases). CDR1 and CDR2 (germline): MNHNY, SVGAGI (reference sequence). V was shortened by 7 bases and J by 10 bases, with 20 bases between the two germline ends. This CDR3 is 15 amino acids long. The CDR3 DNA is TGTGCCAGCACCCCCCGGGGCGCCTCTAACTCACCCCTCCACTTT. This codes for CASTPRGASNSPLHF.

A few counts support this clone. This chain connects TRBV7-9 to TRBJ1-3; no clear D gene. CDR3 length: 14 residues. In germline, CDR1 is SEHNR, CDR2 FQNEAQ (reference sequence). V lost 1 base to trimming and J lost 7 bases, with 11 bases between them. The CDR3 region has the DNA TGTGCCAGCAGCTTAGACGGAGTGTGGAACACCATATATTTT. Amino acid sequence: CASSLDGVWNTIYF.

V is TRBV9 and J is TRBJ1-4; TRBD1 matches 10 bases. Germline trimming cut 3 bases from V and 8 bases from J; bases unmatched to any gene: 7. The CDR3 runs to 15 residues. Germline V lookup: CDR1 SGDLS, CDR2 YYNGEE. The CDR3 protein is CASSDSGTGEEKLFF. The CDR3 nucleotides read TGTGCCAGCAGCGACTCCGGGACAGGGGAAGAAAAACTGTTTTTT.

Many counts were recorded for this clone. DNA for the CDR3: TGCGCCAGCAGCCAGAGGGTCCTAGCGTTGGCCAGCACCGGGGAGCTGTTTTTT. It codes for CASSQRVLALASTGELFF. This chain uses TRBV4-1 with TRBJ2-2; tentatively, D is TRBD2 (6 bases). The V gene's germline CDR1 is MGHRA and CDR2 YSYEKL. This CDR3 is 18 amino acids long. V lost 3 bases and J lost 4, with 21 bases in between.

This sequence joins TRBV9 and TRBJ2-7; 9 nucleotides agree with TRBD1. The CDR3 length is 14 residues. Germline V lookup: CDR1 SGDLS, CDR2 YYNGEE. With 3 bases clipped from V and 2 bases from J, the junction kept 3 bases outside the gene matches. CDR3 residues: CASSGDRDPYEQYF. The CDR3 bases are TGTGCCAGCAGCGGGGACAGGGATCCCTACGAGCAGTACTTC. Complete variable domain (other parts from reference TRBV9 and TRBJ2-7): DSGVTQTPKHLITATGQRVTLRCSPRSGDLSVYWYQQSLDQGLQFLIQYYNGEERAKGNILERFSAQQFPDLHSELNLSSLELGDSALYFCASSGDRDPYEQYFGPGTRLTVT.

The chain links TRBV2 to TRBJ1-2; TRBD1 agrees at 8 bases. This CDR3 region has 13 residues. The germline V gene encodes CDR1 SNHLY and CDR2 FYNNEI. Germline trimming cut 5 bases from V and 12 bases from J; bases unmatched to any gene: 11. CDR3 sequence (DNA): TGTGCCAGCAGTCCGGGACAGGTAACCCGCCACACCTTC. This gives the protein CASSPGQVTRHTF.

The gene calls are TRBV4-2 and TRBJ2-3, with 11 nucleotides matching TRBD2. The junction had 13 bases not matched to a gene; V was cut back by 0 bases and J by 5 bases. The CDR3 spans 19 residues. Per the germline V gene, CDR1 is LGHNA and CDR2 is YNFKEQ. CDR3 loop: CASSQDPGTLAGGEDTQYF. The CDR3 DNA is TGTGCCAGCAGCCAAGATCCGGGGACTCTAGCGGGGGGAGAAGATACGCAGTATTTT.

This clone has just a few counts. CDR3 region: CATATRSLWETQYF. For the CDR3, the DNA is TGTGCCACAGCGACCCGGAGCCTTTGGGAGACCCAGTACTTC. The V gene is TRBV6-6, the J gene TRBJ2-5; D gene ambiguous. Trimming removed 10 bases from V and 5 bases from J, with 20 bases in between. The length of the CDR3 is 14 residues. CDR1 is MNHNY and CDR2 is SVGAGI in the germline V gene (reference sequence).

CDR3 residues: CASSYSATENYGYTF. In DNA, the CDR3 is TGTGCCAGCAGTTACTCCGCGACAGAAAACTATGGCTACACCTTC. This sequence joins TRBV6-6 and TRBJ1-2; maybe TRBD1 (5 bases). Germline V gives CDR1 MNHNY, CDR2 SVGAGI (reference sequence). This CDR3 has 15 amino acids. V gave up 0 bases and J gave up 2 bases, with 10 bases separating them.

This clone was counted a few times. CDR3 sequence reads: CASSRRSDQPQHF. CDR3 bases: TGTGCCAGTAGTCGCCGGTCGGATCAGCCCCAGCATTTT. V is TRBV19 and J is TRBJ1-5; D gene ambiguous. V lost 5 bases and J 5 bases, leaving 10 bases between the germline ends. The CDR3 runs to 13 residues. Germline V gives CDR1 LNHDA, CDR2 SQIVND (reference sequence). Variable domain in full (rest from reference TRBV19 and TRBJ1-5): DGGITQSPKYLFRKEGQNVTLSCEQNLNHDAMYWYRQDPGQGLRLIYYSQIVNDFQKGDIAEGYSVSREKKESFPLTVTSAQKNPTAFYLCASSRRSDQPQHFGDGTRLSIL.

Concerning this clone: This specimen includes other DNA sequences encoding the same CDR3. This chain joins TRBV28 and TRBJ2-1; D not certain. Germline-derived CDR1 and CDR2 are MDHEN and SYDVKM. V lost 5 bases to trimming and J lost 2 bases, with 1 base between them. The CDR3 loop spans 11 amino acids. The CDR3 sequence: CASSPYNEQFF. CDR3 coding DNA: TGTGCCAGCAGTCCCTACAATGAGCAGTTCTTC.

The V gene is TRBV6-5, the J gene TRBJ1-4; D gene uncertain. CDR1 and CDR2 from the germline V gene are MNHEY and SVGAGI. This CDR3 has 14 residues. Trimming left V 7 bases short and J 0 bases short, with 9 bases between. The CDR3 DNA reads as TGTGCCAGCACCGCAGTTGCAACTAATGAAAAACTGTTTTTT. This sequence encodes CASTAVATNEKLFF.

To note about this clone: This sample also contains other DNA sequences that code for the same CDR3. The chain carries TRBV27 and TRBJ2-7; 8 bases are shared with TRBD1. Germline V CDR1 and CDR2: MNHEY, SMNVEV (reference sequence). The junction had 6 bases not matched to a gene; V was cut back by 1 base and J by 4 bases. There are 15 residues in the CDR3. In nucleotides, the CDR3 is TGTGCCAGCAGTTTATACCCGGACAGGGTTTACGAGCAGTACTTC. This encodes CASSLYPDRVYEQYF.

The rearrangement joins TRBV27 to TRBJ2-3; TRBD2 agrees at 12 bases. V lost 6 bases and J lost 1; bases outside the gene matches: 5. The CDR3 extends over 16 amino acids. CDR1 is MNHEY and CDR2 is SMNVEV in the germline V gene (reference sequence). CDR3 region: CASSRTSGAGTDTQYF. The DNA for the CDR3 is TGTGCCAGCAGCCGGACTAGCGGGGCAGGCACAGATACGCAGTATTTT.

V gene TRBV27 combines with J gene TRBJ2-2; TRBD1 matches at 7 bases. V shed 4 bases and J 5 bases; nucleotides not matched to a gene: 1. The V gene's germline CDR1 is MNHEY and CDR2 SMNVEV (reference sequence). The CDR3 is made up of 13 amino acids. The CDR3 region is CASSSRGTGELFF. CDR3 coding DNA: TGTGCCAGCAGTTCCAGGGGGACCGGGGAGCTGTTTTTT.

This sequence joins TRBV27 and TRBJ2-1, with D maybe TRBD2 (6 bases). Trimming pared 0 bases from V and 12 bases from J, leaving 18 bases between. CDR3 length: 15 residues. Germline lookup yields CDR1 MNHEY and CDR2 SMNVEV (reference sequence). CDR3 amino acids: CASSLSEGSVVRQFF. The DNA of the CDR3 is TGTGCCAGCAGTTTATCGGAGGGTAGCGTTGTGAGGCAGTTCTTC.

This clone was counted ten times or more. The chain combines TRBV5-1 with TRBJ2-3, with D perhaps TRBD2 (6 bases). V was clipped by 6 bases and J by 4 bases, with 21 bases between them. Germline assignment: CDR1 SGHRS and CDR2 YFSETQ. CDR3 length: 16 residues. DNA for the CDR3: TGCGCCAGCACCACATCACCGGGACTGGGGTCAGATACGCAGTATTTT. This codes for CASTTSPGLGSDTQYF.